The sequence of this T cell receptor beta chain was determined in a study of blood T cell repertoires in COVID-19. Participants' own reports of clinical history determined their cohort assignment. With respect to this clone: Additional DNA sequences in this sample encode the identical CDR3.

Per the original methods: Counts of nucleated cells, estimated from reference gene primer amplification, were obtained. The data were produced by immunoSEQ multiplex PCR, yet TCRdb's version contains in-frame clones alone and is incomplete. V and J calls and clone size come straight from that table; D and trimming were deduced from the DNA. The data show around 220,000 clones, roughly 90% seen once. The germline V gene encodes CDR1 SEHNR and CDR2 FQNEAQ (reference sequence). The CDR3 has 13 amino acids. The junction had 1 base not matched to a gene; V was cut back by 3 bases and J by 4 bases. Sequencing input: PBMCs or T cells enriched from blood (not recorded which). This chain connects TRBV7-9 to TRBJ1-2, with TRBD1 matching over 8 bases. The clonotype originates from a man in his thirties or forties who had been exposed to COVID-19. This CDR3 is CASSFGQGYGYTF. CDR3 in DNA: TGTGCCAGCAGCTTCGGACAGGGCTATGGCTACACCTTC.